This passage covers 32 T cell receptor beta chains from one sample sequenced in a study of T-cell memory formation after mild COVID-19. TCRdb reprocessed the 5' RACE reads with MiXCR, giving one entry per CDR3 protein. The sample lists some 150,000 distinct CDR3 sequences, approximately 5.7% occurring once. Sequenced material: PBMCs or a T cell subset sorted from them (not recorded which). The origin of the receptors is an adult woman who had mild COVID-19 (a few samples of this study predate the infection). Cell type and time point are not known.

A few counts support this clonotype. This sequence joins TRBV6-2 or TRBV6-3 and TRBJ2-7, with 7 nucleotides matching TRBD1. The CDR3 is 15 amino acids. CDR1 is MNHEY and CDR2 is SVGEGT in the germline V gene. The ends lost 6 bases at V and 3 bases at J; junction bases unmatched: 11. CDR3 nucleotide sequence: TGTGCCAGCAGCCACGGGTTGACAGGGAACTACGAGCAGTACTTC. As protein: CASSHGLTGNYEQYF.

This clonotype was counted between two and nine times. The V call is TRBV6-6, the J call TRBJ2-3; D uncertain. This CDR3 comprises 16 residues. Germline V gives CDR1 MNHNY, CDR2 SVGAGI (reference sequence). Trimming cost V 0 bases and J 4 bases, with 14 bases left between them. The CDR3 here is CASSYSLSGAADTQYF. CDR3 coding DNA: TGTGCCAGCAGTTACTCGCTTAGTGGCGCCGCAGATACGCAGTATTTT.

In this sample, this clonotype turned up many times. The V call is TRBV12-3 or TRBV12-4, the J call TRBJ2-1; 10 bases line up with TRBD2. The CDR3 totals 15 residues. Trimming at V came to 4 bases and at J to 9 bases, leaving 9 bases not matched to a gene. Here the CDR3 reads CASSSSTSSGSEQFF. As DNA, the CDR3 is TGTGCCAGCAGTTCCTCGACCTCTAGCGGGAGTGAGCAGTTCTTC.

This clonotype was recorded a few times. The chain uses TRBV5-6 and TRBJ1-1; TRBD1 is a possible D gene (5 bases). V lost 6 bases and J lost 5, with 11 bases in between. CDR3 length equals 12 residues. Germline CDR1 and CDR2: SGHDT and YYEEEE. The chain's CDR3 is CASTLGETEAFF. CDR3 in DNA: TGTGCCAGCACCCTAGGGGAGACTGAAGCTTTCTTT.

The chain couples TRBV12-3 or TRBV12-4 to TRBJ1-5; D not resolved. The V and J ends lost 5 bases and 9 bases respectively, with 11 bases between them. The CDR3 is made up of 12 amino acids. CDR3 nucleotides: TGTGCCAGCAGTCGTCAGCCATGGCCCCAGCATTTT. Its translation: CASSRQPWPQHF.

In its sample, this clonotype was seen a few times. The chain couples TRBV7-9 to TRBJ2-1; TRBD2 agrees at 11 bases. Per germline, CDR1 SEHNR and CDR2 FQNEAQ (reference sequence). There are 16 residues in the CDR3. With 5 bases clipped from V and 6 bases from J, the junction kept 9 bases outside the gene matches. The CDR3 nucleotides read TGTGCCAGCAGCGGAATAATAGCGGGAGGGCCCAATGAGCAGTTCTTC. It translates to CASSGIIAGGPNEQFF.

In this sample, this clonotype turned up a few times. V usage is TRBV6-5 and J usage is TRBJ1-4, with D perhaps TRBD1 (6 bases). V lost 6 bases and J 4 bases, leaving 12 bases between the germline ends. CDR1 and CDR2 from the germline V gene are MNHEY and SVGAGI. The CDR3 loop spans 14 amino acids. This CDR3 is CASSLLGGNEKLFF. The CDR3 bases are TGTGCCAGCAGCTTATTAGGGGGTAATGAAAAACTGTTTTTT.

This clonotype was detected only a few times. V and J are TRBV5-1 and TRBJ1-5, with 8 bases matching TRBD1. Trimming cost V 4 bases and J 5 bases; bases outside gene matches: 17. CDR3 length equals 18 residues. Germline V gene lookup returns CDR1 SGHRS and CDR2 YFSETQ. CDR3 protein: CASSLFGWTGKLYQPQHF. The CDR3 DNA is TGCGCCAGCAGCCTATTTGGTTGGACAGGGAAGCTTTATCAGCCCCAGCATTTT.

The chain has TRBV18 and TRBJ2-5; D is undetermined. V lost 5 bases, J lost 5 bases, and 12 bases lay in between. The CDR3 is 13 amino acids. Germline CDR1 KGHSH, CDR2 LQKENI. The CDR3 sequence: CASSVAGAETQYF. The CDR3 DNA sequence: TGTGCCAGCTCAGTCGCAGGTGCGGAGACCCAGTACTTC.

This clonotype was detected only a few times. V and J are TRBV7-2 and TRBJ1-3; D might be TRBD1 (6 bases). V shed 2 bases and J shed 4 bases, with 12 bases lying between them. This CDR3 has 15 residues. Germline V gene lookup returns CDR1 SGHTA and CDR2 FQGNSA. The CDR3 protein is CASSLSPGVGNTIYF. The CDR3 DNA reads as TGTGCCAGCAGCTTATCTCCAGGGGTGGGAAACACCATATATTTT.

This clonotype was detected many times. This chain connects TRBV7-9 to TRBJ1-2; D remains ambiguous. In germline, CDR1 is SEHNR, CDR2 FQNEAQ (reference sequence). Trimming cost V 2 bases and J 7 bases, with 8 bases left between them. The CDR3 is 12 amino acids. The CDR3 loop reads CASSLTSTGYTF. CDR3 sequence (DNA): TGTGCCAGCAGCTTAACAAGTACTGGCTACACCTTC.

This clonotype was recorded a few times. This rearrangement joins TRBV24-1 to TRBJ2-7; TRBD2 might be the D (5 bases). Trimming took off 1 base at V and 1 base at J, with 13 bases between the two ends. The germline V gene has CDR1 KGHDR and CDR2 SFDVKD. The CDR3 totals 16 residues. CDR3 sequence: CATSDFSRTGSYEQYF. CDR3 DNA sequence: TGTGCCACCAGTGATTTCTCTAGGACGGGGTCCTACGAGCAGTACTTC.

At least ten counts were recorded for this clonotype. For the CDR3, the DNA is TGCGCCAGCAGCCATCCGCGGAGGGGTATCGGAGGGGAAGCTTTCTTT. Amino acids: CASSHPRRGIGGEAFF. The V gene is TRBV4-1, the J gene TRBJ1-1; perhaps TRBD1 as D (5 bases). V shed 3 bases and J shed 8 bases, with 22 bases lying between them. Germline V gene lookup returns CDR1 MGHRA and CDR2 YSYEKL. The length of the CDR3 is 16 residues.

Worth noting for this clonotype: This may come from a read error, since a much larger clone is one base off. The chain couples TRBV29-1 to TRBJ1-1, with TRBD1 matching 9 bases. Germline CDR1 is SQVTM and CDR2 is ANQGSEA. The CDR3 has 16 amino acids. The CDR3 loop is CIVVPGQGRGNTEAFF. CDR3 DNA sequence: TGCATCGTTGTCCCCGGACAGGGGCGAGGAAACACTGAAGCTTTCTTT. The full variable domain, its missing parts supplied by reference TRBV29-1 and TRBJ1-1, is SAVISQKPSRDICQRGTSLTIQCQVDSQVTMMFWYRQQPGQSLTLIATANQGSEATYESGFVIDKFPISRPNLTFSTLTVSNMSPEDSSIYLCIVVPGQGRGNTEAFFGQGTRLTVV.

The sample holds many counts of this clonotype. CDR3 protein: CSARDQGSIGGRAFF. The CDR3 DNA sequence: TGCAGTGCTAGAGATCAAGGTTCGATCGGGGGTAGGGCTTTCTTT. The chain carries TRBV20-1 and TRBJ1-1, with a tentative D call TRBD1 (5 bases). In germline, CDR1 is DFQATT, CDR2 SNEGSKA (reference sequence). Trimming shortened V by 0 bases and J by 11 bases, and 22 bases separated the two germline ends. The CDR3 has 15 amino acids.

Ten or more counts support this clonotype. The CDR3 here is CATRDTGANQPQHF. The CDR3 DNA reads TGTGCCACCAGGGACACCGGAGCCAATCAGCCCCAGCATTTT. This chain uses TRBV24-1 with TRBJ1-5; D may be TRBD1 (5 bases). The V gene lost 7 bases and the J gene lost 3 bases, with 12 bases spanning the gap. The length of the CDR3 is 14 residues. Per germline, CDR1 KGHDR and CDR2 SFDVKD.

The chain couples TRBV12-3 or TRBV12-4 to TRBJ2-3, with unresolved D. The CDR3 extends over 16 amino acids. The V end was cut by 7 bases, the J end by 1 base, with 18 bases between. The CDR3 loop reads CASKWHGTSRTDTQYF. CDR3 nucleotide sequence: TGTGCCAGCAAGTGGCACGGAACTTCGCGCACAGATACGCAGTATTTT.

This clonotype turned up a few times. This sequence joins TRBV5-1 and TRBJ1-3; D not resolved. The germline V and J ends were trimmed by 4 bases and 3 bases, with 11 bases remaining between them. The CDR3 length is 14 residues. In germline, CDR1 is SGHRS, CDR2 YFSETQ. The CDR3 nucleotides are TGCGCCAGCAGCCCGCGGGAGGATGGAAACACCATATATTTT. It encodes CASSPREDGNTIYF.

A few counts support this clonotype. The V and J genes are TRBV20-1 and TRBJ2-1; tentatively, D is TRBD2 (5 bases). V lost 6 bases to trimming and J lost 3 bases, with 9 bases between them. The CDR3 totals 12 residues. The V gene's germline CDR1 is DFQATT and CDR2 SNEGSKA (reference sequence). CDR3 bases: TGCAGTGCAAGACGGGGCTACAATGAGCAGTTCTTC. The encoded protein is CSARRGYNEQFF.

This clonotype was found a few times. The CDR3 loop reads CATSRDGGNWRIEETQYF. DNA for the CDR3: TGTGCCACCAGCAGAGATGGCGGAAACTGGCGGATCGAAGAGACCCAGTACTTC. The V gene is TRBV15, the J gene TRBJ2-5, with D hard to call. The V gene's germline CDR1 is LNHNV and CDR2 YYDKDF (reference sequence). V was cut by 0 bases and J by 3 bases, with 20 bases left in between. CDR3 length equals 18 residues.

This clonotype was picked up many times. CDR3 amino acids: CASSPTGQAYEQYF. CDR3 DNA: TGTGCCAGCAGCCCTACCGGACAGGCCTACGAGCAGTACTTC. V usage is TRBV12-3 or TRBV12-4 and J usage is TRBJ2-7; 7 bases are a match to TRBD1. This CDR3 is 14 amino acids long. The ends lost 6 bases at V and 2 bases at J; junction bases unmatched: 7.

This clonotype was detected ten times or more. CDR3 in amino acids: CASSSAANPTDTQYF. CDR3 coding DNA: TGTGCCAGCAGTTCGGCAGCGAACCCCACAGATACGCAGTATTTT. J is TRBJ2-3 and V is TRBV12-3 or TRBV12-4, with D unclear. The CDR3 has 15 residues. V lost 4 bases, J lost 2 bases, and 13 bases lay in between.

CDR3 in DNA: TGTGCCAGCAGACCACTAGCGGGACTGCGCAATGAGCAGTTCTTC. Protein: CASRPLAGLRNEQFF. The gene calls are TRBV7-9 and TRBJ2-1; 10 bases match TRBD2. This CDR3 contains 15 residues. V lost 6 bases and J lost 6; bases outside the gene matches: 8. CDR1 and CDR2 from the germline V gene are SEHNR and FQNEAQ (reference sequence).

This clonotype has only a few counts. This chain links TRBV20-1 with TRBJ2-1; possibly TRBD1 for D (6 bases). V was trimmed by 6 bases and J by 7 bases, leaving 10 bases between them. CDR3 length equals 11 residues. The germline V gene encodes CDR1 DFQATT and CDR2 SNEGSKA (reference sequence). In DNA, the CDR3 is TGCAGTGCCCATACAGGGAATGAGCAGTTCTTC. This sequence encodes CSAHTGNEQFF.

J is TRBJ2-5 and V is TRBV29-1; TRBD2 aligns across 8 bases. The CDR3 length is 15 residues. V was clipped by 1 base and J by 0 bases; unmatched bases: 4. The germline gives CDR1 SQVTM, CDR2 ANQGSEA. CDR3 nucleotide sequence: TGCAGCGTTGAAGGAGGGCGGGGGGACCAAGAGACCCAGTACTTC. As protein: CSVEGGRGDQETQYF.

This clonotype has just a few counts. The chain uses TRBV5-5 and TRBJ2-2; 7 bases are a match to TRBD1. The CDR3 has 15 amino acids. Germline V lookup: CDR1 SGHKS, CDR2 YYEKEE (reference sequence). V shed 2 bases and J 5 bases; nucleotides not matched to a gene: 6. CDR3 nucleotides: TGTGCCAGCAGCTTCCGGGACAGCCCAACCGGGGAGCTGTTTTTT. It specifies CASSFRDSPTGELFF.

In its sample, this clonotype was seen many times. This sequence joins TRBV18 and TRBJ1-1, with 7 bases aligning to TRBD1. CDR1 is KGHSH and CDR2 is LQKENI in the germline V gene. With 4 bases clipped from V and 5 bases from J, the junction kept 7 bases outside the gene matches. This CDR3 spans 14 amino acids. The CDR3 coding sequence is TGTGCCAGCTCACACAGGGGCAGTGATACTGAAGCTTTCTTT. The encoded protein is CASSHRGSDTEAFF.

This clonotype was picked up many times. This chain's CDR3 is CASSTRRGRQEAFF. CDR3 sequence (DNA): TGTGCCAGCAGTACCCGAAGAGGACGCCAAGAAGCTTTCTTT. The chain uses TRBV27 and TRBJ1-1; D uncertain. Trimming took 5 bases from V and 8 from J, leaving 18 bases between them. The CDR3 has 14 amino acids. Per the germline V gene, CDR1 is MNHEY and CDR2 is SMNVEV (reference sequence).

In its sample, this clonotype was seen a few times. The V and J genes are TRBV5-1 and TRBJ2-3; TRBD2 aligns across 7 bases. The junction had 9 bases not matched to a gene; V was cut back by 1 base and J by 1 base. The CDR3 is made up of 17 amino acids. CDR1 is SGHRS and CDR2 is YFSETQ in the germline V gene. The CDR3, as DNA: TGCGCCAGCAGCTTGTTCACGGTGGGGGGGGGCACAGATACGCAGTATTTT. It specifies CASSLFTVGGGTDTQYF.

In DNA, the CDR3 is TGTGCCAGCAGTTTATTAGCCAGGGGTCAGCCCCAGCATTTT. This sequence encodes CASSLLARGQPQHF. The chain combines TRBV28 with TRBJ1-5; tentatively, D is TRBD1 (6 bases). V dropped 1 base and J dropped 6 bases, with 10 bases sitting between them. From germline, CDR1 is MDHEN and CDR2 SYDVKM. The CDR3 consists of 14 residues.

This clonotype was picked up many times. This sequence joins TRBV7-6 and TRBJ2-1; D not resolved. The CDR3 consists of 17 residues. In germline, CDR1 is SGHVS, CDR2 FNYEAQ. V was cut by 5 bases and J by 4 bases, with 21 bases left in between. CDR3 nucleotide sequence: TGTGCCAGCAGCCTACCCCCCGCGGATCGACCTTACAATGAGCAGTTCTTC. This encodes CASSLPPADRPYNEQFF.

This clonotype was seen more than once but under ten times. This chain uses TRBV6-5 with TRBJ2-7; D possibly corresponds to TRBD1 (5 bases). With 0 bases removed from V and 5 bases from J, the gap between germline ends came to 14 bases. CDR3 size: 15 residues. The germline V gene encodes CDR1 MNHEY and CDR2 SVGAGI. CDR3 sequence (DNA): TGTGCCAGCAGTTACTCGATCGACAGAGGCCACGAGCAGTACTTC. It translates to CASSYSIDRGHEQYF.